The 20 T cell receptor beta chains below come from one sample, sequenced in a study of T cell repertoires and HLA-DP antigens. The assay was immunoSEQ multiplex PCR, and TCRdb's table has in-frame clones only and misses some. The repertoire holds more than 90,000 clones, about 92% seen once, with less than 0.35% in the top ten. Their antigen targets remain unknown. Specimen: CD4+ T cells from PBMCs. Every receptor here comes from a young woman in good health and CMV-seronegative.

V gene TRBV29-1 combines with J gene TRBJ2-1; 12 bases align to TRBD2. The CDR3 runs to 15 residues. CDR1 and CDR2 from the germline V gene are SQVTM and ANQGSEA. The junction had 10 bases not matched to a gene; V was cut back by 4 bases and J by 9 bases. The CDR3: CSVAHRLAGAGEQFF. For the CDR3, the DNA is TGCAGCGTTGCCCATAGACTAGCGGGGGCGGGTGAGCAGTTCTTC.

The chain employs TRBV27 and TRBJ1-5; no definite D call. The CDR3 spans 13 residues. Germline CDR1 reads MNHEY; CDR2 reads SMNVEV (reference sequence). The ends were cut back, 4 bases at V and 8 bases at J, with 12 bases in the middle. Here the CDR3 reads CASSYKVEEPQHF. Written as DNA, the CDR3 is TGTGCCAGCAGTTACAAGGTTGAGGAGCCCCAGCATTTT.

Here the CDR3 reads CASSRSRDSGANVLTF. The CDR3 DNA sequence: TGCGCCAGCAGCCGTTCCCGCGACTCTGGGGCCAACGTCCTGACTTTC. The gene calls are TRBV5-1 and TRBJ2-6; D remains unclear. Germline V gene sequence: CDR1 SGHRS, CDR2 YFSETQ. The V end was cut by 4 bases, the J end by 0 bases, with 11 bases between. This CDR3 has 16 amino acids.

The chain has TRBV10-1 and TRBJ1-1; no definite D call. The germline V gene has CDR1 WNHNN and CDR2 SYGVQD (reference sequence). Trimming removed 0 bases from V and 1 base from J, with 12 bases in between. The CDR3 consists of 16 residues. CDR3 sequence reads: CASSESGRPQNTEAFF. The CDR3 nucleotides read TGCGCCAGCAGTGAGTCAGGCAGACCCCAGAACACTGAAGCTTTCTTT.

The V gene is TRBV7-2, the J gene TRBJ2-5; 9 bases agree with TRBD2. Trimming took 1 base from V and 5 from J; bases not matched to a gene: 11. This CDR3 comprises 17 residues. Germline V gene lookup returns CDR1 SGHTA and CDR2 FQGNSA. The CDR3 protein is CASSLGTRGGAGETQYF. CDR3 DNA: TGTGCCAGCAGCTTAGGGACTCGCGGGGGGGCGGGGGAGACCCAGTACTTC.

The V and J genes are TRBV7-8 and TRBJ2-1, with TRBD2 matching 8 bases. This CDR3 is 17 amino acids long. The J segment lost 7 bases and the V segment lost 5 bases, leaving 16 bases of the junction unmatched. The germline V gene encodes CDR1 SGHVS and CDR2 FQNEAQ. CDR3 in DNA: TGTGCCAGCAGCATGAGAGGGGTGGAGCGGGGGCGGAATGAGCAGTTCTTC. Translating gives CASSMRGVERGRNEQFF.

This clone was picked up one time. V is TRBV28 and J is TRBJ1-4; a possible D gene is TRBD1 (6 bases). V lost 7 bases and J lost 5, with 11 bases in between. The CDR3 extends over 13 amino acids. Looked up from germline, CDR1 is MDHEN and CDR2 is SYDVKM. CDR3 nucleotides: TGTGCCAGCAAAGGACAGTCCAATGAAAAACTGTTTTTT. This gives the protein CASKGQSNEKLFF.

The rearrangement links TRBV28 to TRBJ2-4; D possibly corresponds to TRBD1 (6 bases). CDR1 is MDHEN and CDR2 is SYDVKM in the germline V gene. The CDR3 runs 13 residues. Trimming shortened V by 7 bases and J by 1 base, and 8 bases separated the two germline ends. CDR3 in DNA: TGTGCCAGCAATGGGGGCGCCAAAAACATTCAGTACTTC. Translating it yields CASNGGAKNIQYF.

This clone was detected only once. The rearrangement links TRBV28 to TRBJ1-5; D possibly corresponds to TRBD1 (5 bases). This CDR3 has 16 residues. Germline V gene data show CDR1 as MDHEN and CDR2 as SYDVKM. V gave up 8 bases and J gave up 2 bases, with 19 bases separating them. This chain's CDR3 is CASAYARGGGNQPQHF. In DNA, the CDR3 is TGTGCCAGCGCTTATGCCCGGGGGGGAGGCAATCAGCCCCAGCATTTT.

The rearrangement links TRBV4-1 to TRBJ2-3; 7 bases match TRBD2. CDR3 length: 17 residues. V lost 1 base and J lost 6; bases outside the gene matches: 13. Germline CDR1 reads MGHRA; CDR2 reads YSYEKL. CDR3 in amino acids: CASSQARGTSAGDTQYF. As DNA, the CDR3 is TGCGCCAGCAGCCAAGCGCGAGGTACTAGCGCGGGTGATACGCAGTATTTT.

V is TRBV13 and J is TRBJ1-1; 7 nucleotides agree with TRBD1. Germline CDR1 PRHDT, CDR2 FYEKMQ (reference sequence). V was pared by 5 bases and J by 3 bases, with 6 bases of the junction left unmatched. The CDR3 totals 14 residues. This CDR3 reads CASSRQQGYTEAFF. CDR3 in DNA: TGTGCCAGCAGCCGTCAACAGGGGTACACTGAAGCTTTCTTT.

The chain carries TRBV6-1 and TRBJ2-1, with D possibly called TRBD1 or TRBD2 (6 bases each). Trimming pared 6 bases from V and 7 bases from J, leaving 19 bases between. The CDR3 length is 15 residues. Germline CDR1 and CDR2: MNHNS and SASEGT. The CDR3 sequence is CASRKDWGAGNEQFF. The CDR3 DNA sequence: TGTGCCAGCAGGAAGGACTGGGGGGCTGGGAATGAGCAGTTCTTC.

The chain is built from TRBV7-9 and TRBJ2-2, with 7 nucleotides matching TRBD1. This CDR3 contains 16 residues. Germline loops: CDR1 SEHNR, CDR2 FQNEAQ (reference sequence). Germline trimming cut 6 bases from V and 4 bases from J; bases unmatched to any gene: 11. CDR3 in DNA: TGTGCCAGCAGGGAGAGACAGGGAAAGACCACCGGGGAGCTGTTTTTT. This codes for CASRERQGKTTGELFF.

V gene TRBV2 combines with J gene TRBJ2-7; a weak D match, TRBD2 (5 bases). Looked up from germline, CDR1 is SNHLY and CDR2 is FYNNEI. Trimming left V 4 bases short and J 6 bases short, with 16 bases between. This CDR3 region has 14 residues. The CDR3 loop reads CASSAGSGRLEQYV. For the CDR3, the DNA is TGTGCCAGCAGTGCGGGCAGCGGCCGACTCGAGCAGTACGTC.

V usage is TRBV5-4 and J usage is TRBJ2-1; D may correspond to TRBD1 or TRBD2 (5 bases each). Germline values: CDR1 SGHNT, CDR2 YYREEE (reference sequence). The CDR3 runs 16 residues. Trimming removed 3 bases from V and 2 bases from J, with 15 bases in between. In nucleotides, the CDR3 is TGTGCCAGCAGCTCCCTCAGGGAGATGGCCTACAATGAGCAGTTCTTC. Residues: CASSSLREMAYNEQFF.

This clone was recorded once. The chain carries TRBV6-6 and TRBJ2-3, with a tentative D call TRBD2 (6 bases). This CDR3 comprises 16 residues. V lost 0 bases to trimming and J lost 0 bases, with 10 bases between them. From germline, CDR1 is MNHNY and CDR2 SVGAGI (reference sequence). CDR3 region: CASSYSRDASTDTQYF. The DNA for the CDR3 is TGTGCCAGCAGTTACTCGCGGGACGCCAGCACAGATACGCAGTATTTT.

In this sample, this clone turned up once. The rearrangement uses TRBV6-5 and TRBJ2-2; D might be TRBD2 (6 bases). V lost 6 bases and J 1 base, leaving 12 bases between the germline ends. This CDR3 has 15 residues. Looked up from germline, CDR1 is MNHEY and CDR2 is SVGAGI. The CDR3: CASRSSGLNTGELFF. The CDR3 nucleotides read TGTGCCAGCAGGAGTAGCGGATTGAACACCGGGGAGCTGTTTTTT.

The chain recombines TRBV30 with TRBJ1-5, with a weak D call TRBD1 (5 bases). This CDR3 is 14 amino acids long. Between the trimmed V and J ends, which lost 0 bases and 7 bases, there was a span of 13 bases. From germline, CDR1 is GTSNPN and CDR2 SVGIG (reference sequence). This CDR3 is CAWSVGQGRQPQHF. The CDR3 region has the DNA TGTGCCTGGAGTGTTGGCCAGGGTCGACAGCCCCAGCATTTT.

This chain links TRBV19 with TRBJ2-3; possibly TRBD1 for D (6 bases). The V and J ends lost 5 bases and 8 bases respectively, with 23 bases between them. CDR1 is LNHDA and CDR2 is SQIVND in the germline V gene (reference sequence). The CDR3 sequence is 16 residues long. Here the CDR3 reads CASSGRGRPKGGTQYF. In nucleotides, the CDR3 is TGTGCCAGTAGTGGCCGAGGCAGGCCGAAAGGGGGTACGCAGTATTTT.

A single count supports this clone. The CDR3 protein is CARGEETQYF. The CDR3 DNA reads TGTGCCAGAGGGGAAGAGACCCAGTACTTC. This rearrangement joins TRBV2 to TRBJ2-5, with TRBD1 as a possible D gene (5 bases). Trimming removed 9 bases at V and 3 bases at J, with 5 bases between. The CDR3 length is 10 residues. The germline CDR1 and CDR2 sequences are SNHLY and FYNNEI.